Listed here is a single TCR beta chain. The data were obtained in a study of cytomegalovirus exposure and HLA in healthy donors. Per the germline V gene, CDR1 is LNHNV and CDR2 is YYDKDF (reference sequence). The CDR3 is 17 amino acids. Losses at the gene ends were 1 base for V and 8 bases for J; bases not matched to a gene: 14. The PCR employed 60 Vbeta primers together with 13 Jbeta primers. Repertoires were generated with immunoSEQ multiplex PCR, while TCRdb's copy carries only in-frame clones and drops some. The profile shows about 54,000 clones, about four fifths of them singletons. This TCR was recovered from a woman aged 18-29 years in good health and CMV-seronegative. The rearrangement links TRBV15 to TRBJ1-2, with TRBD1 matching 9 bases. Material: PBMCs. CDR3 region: CATSRGGTGSSIKGYTF. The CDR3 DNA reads TGTGCCACCAGCAGAGGTGGGACAGGGTCTTCAATTAAAGGCTACACCTTC.